Listed below are T cell receptor beta chains from one sample, sequenced in a study of blood T cell repertoires in COVID-19. Clones were read by immunoSEQ multiplex PCR, and TCRdb kept only the in-frame ones, dropping some. The sample holds about 210,000 clones, about 83% seen once. The sequenced sample consisted of peripheral blood. Receptor source: a man aged 55 to 70 who had recovered from COVID-19. CDR3s include the opening cysteine and the closing phenylalanine or tryptophan. D genes are given only for firm matches. Clone size is not always given. Where it is, it says once, few, many or a class for expanded clones.

TRBD2 - TRBJ2-1 TRBV19 15 CASSWASGRVDEQFF TGTGCCAGTAGTTGGGCTAGCGGGAGGGTCGATGAGCAGTTCTTC
- - TRBJ1-5 TRBV7-6 16 CASSLGVSQSNQPQHF TGTGCCAGCAGCTTAGGGGTTAGCCAGTCCAATCAGCCCCAGCATTTT
- once TRBJ1-1 TRBV11-2 15 CASSFSPQGYTEAFF TGTGCCAGCAGCTTCTCCCCGCAGGGATACACTGAAGCTTTCTTT
TRBD1 - TRBJ1-5 TRBV28 14 CAALGDRDHQPQHF TGTGCCGCTCTCGGGGACAGGGACCATCAGCCCCAGCATTTT
TRBD1 - TRBJ1-2 TRBV30 12 CASQGSRVGYTF TGTGCCTCACAGGGGAGTCGGGTGGGCTACACCTTC
- - TRBJ2-2 TRBV6-1 16 CASSELGQLNTGELFF TGTGCCAGCAGTGAACTTGGACAGTTAAACACCGGGGAGCTGTTTTTT
TRBD1 - TRBJ1-6 TRBV30 14 CAWSVGTGGSPLHF TGTGCCTGGAGTGTCGGGACAGGGGGTTCACCCCTCCACTTT
TRBD2 - TRBJ2-3 TRBV30 14 CACTRAGGTDTQYF TGTGCCTGTACAAGGGCGGGGGGCACAGATACGCAGTATTTT
TRBD2 - TRBJ2-4 TRBV28 18 CASSLGPGGVTTKNIQYF TGTGCCAGCAGTTTAGGCCCCGGGGGGGTAACGACCAAAAACATTCAGTACTTC
TRBD1 - TRBJ1-5 TRBV12-5 15 CASVKQGDSNQPQHF TGTGCTAGTGTTAAACAGGGGGATAGCAATCAGCCCCAGCATTTT
- - TRBJ1-2 TRBV6-5 14 CASSYGGGENGYTF TGTGCCAGCAGTTACGGTGGGGGGGAAAATGGCTACACCTTC
- - TRBJ1-5 TRBV7-2 13 CASSLQGAQPQHF TGTGCCAGCAGCTTACAAGGGGCTCAGCCCCAGCATTTT
- - TRBJ1-2 TRBV7-8 15 CASSQGGGAGYGYTF TGTGCCAGCAGTCAAGGGGGGGGCGCAGGCTATGGCTACACCTTC
TRBD1 - TRBJ1-2 TRBV9 15 CASSSPGQGRSGYTF TGTGCCAGCAGCTCCCCGGGACAGGGACGGTCCGGCTACACCTTC
TRBD2 - TRBJ2-3 TRBV19 15 CASSGSSGFLDTQYF TGTGCCAGTAGTGGTTCTAGCGGGTTCTTAGATACGCAGTATTTT
- - TRBJ1-3 TRBV6-5 13 CASRTGRGNTIYF TGTGCCAGCAGGACAGGACGAGGAAACACCATATATTTT
- - TRBJ1-2 TRBV29-1 13 CSVLSGANYGYTF TGCAGCGTTTTAAGCGGAGCTAACTATGGCTACACCTTC
TRBD1 - TRBJ1-4 TRBV7-2 14 CASSPGQGGEKLFF TGTGCCAGCAGCCCCGGACAGGGCGGTGAAAAACTGTTTTTT
- - TRBJ1-2 TRBV6-5 14 CASSSLRGPYGYTF TGTGCCAGCAGTTCCCTCCGAGGCCCATATGGCTACACCTTC
- - TRBJ2-4 TRBV5-3 14 CARSLNPGKNIQYF TGTGCCAGAAGCTTGAACCCGGGGAAAAACATTCAGTACTTC
- - TRBJ2-1 TRBV9 15 CASSVPRGGPNEQFF TGTGCCAGCAGCGTACCGAGGGGGGGGCCCAATGAGCAGTTCTTC
- - TRBJ1-1 TRBV19 13 CASSIRGRSEAFF TGTGCCAGTAGTATCCGGGGGAGGAGTGAAGCTTTCTTT
- - TRBJ1-3 TRBV11-2 16 CASSFWTPSSGNTIYF TGTGCCAGCAGCTTTTGGACACCGAGCTCTGGAAACACCATATATTTT
TRBD1 - TRBJ1-2 TRBV6-1 11 CASSESTGDTF TGTGCCAGCAGTGAAAGTACAGGGGACACCTTC
TRBD1 - TRBJ1-4 TRBV29-1 13 CSARPGGVEKLFF TGCAGCGCCCGCCCAGGGGGCGTTGAAAAACTGTTTTTT
- - TRBJ2-1 TRBV30 14 CAWSRGNGYNEQFF TGTGCCTGGAGCCGCGGGAACGGATACAATGAGCAGTTCTTC
- - TRBJ2-7 TRBV24-1 14 CATSDSYRPYEQYF TGTGCCACCAGTGATTCCTACAGACCCTACGAGCAGTACTTC
- - TRBJ2-2 TRBV10-2 14 CASSAYRETGELFF TGCGCCAGCAGTGCGTACAGGGAAACCGGGGAGCTGTTTTTT
- once TRBJ2-1 TRBV4-3 18 CASSLPPTTVPSYNEQFF TGCGCCAGCAGCCTACCTCCAACAACAGTACCCTCCTACAATGAGCAGTTCTTC
- - TRBJ2-1 TRBV5-1 14 CASSLELSGNEQFF TGCGCCAGCAGCTTGGAGCTTAGCGGAAATGAGCAGTTCTTC
- - TRBJ2-7 TRBV3-1/TRBV3-2 15 CASSQDRLQGREQYF TGTGCCAGCAGCCAAGACCGCTTACAGGGCCGGGAGCAGTACTTC
TRBD2 - TRBJ2-3 TRBV2 15 CASIGAGARSDTQYF TGTGCCAGCATAGGAGCGGGAGCTCGGTCAGATACGCAGTATTTT
- - TRBJ1-1 TRBV14 14 CASRRVSGHNEAFF TGTGCCAGCAGACGGGTCTCAGGGCATAATGAAGCTTTCTTT
- few TRBJ2-7 TRBV27 14 CASSRDLRNYEQYF TGTGCCAGCAGTAGGGACTTGCGAAACTACGAGCAGTACTTC
TRBD1 - TRBJ1-3 TRBV18 16 CASSPTQGASGNTIYF TGTGCCAGCTCACCAACACAGGGGGCCTCTGGAAACACCATATATTTT
- - TRBJ1-4 TRBV30 13 CALDQAGGEKLFF TGTGCCTTAGACCAGGCAGGTGGGGAAAAACTGTTTTTT
- once TRBJ2-1 TRBV12-3/TRBV12-4 13 CASSLRIYNEQFF TGTGCCAGCAGTTTGCGGATCTACAATGAGCAGTTCTTC
TRBD2 - TRBJ2-1 TRBV6-5 15 CASVTAGGSYNEQFF TGTGCCAGCGTCACGGCGGGGGGCTCCTACAATGAGCAGTTCTTC
- - TRBJ1-4 TRBV9 14 CASSEGVTNEKLFF TGTGCCAGCAGCGAGGGAGTAACTAATGAAAAACTGTTTTTT
- - TRBJ2-2 TRBV14 17 CASSQTTRGPNTGELFF TGTGCCAGCAGCCAAACGACTAGGGGGCCGAACACCGGGGAGCTGTTTTTT